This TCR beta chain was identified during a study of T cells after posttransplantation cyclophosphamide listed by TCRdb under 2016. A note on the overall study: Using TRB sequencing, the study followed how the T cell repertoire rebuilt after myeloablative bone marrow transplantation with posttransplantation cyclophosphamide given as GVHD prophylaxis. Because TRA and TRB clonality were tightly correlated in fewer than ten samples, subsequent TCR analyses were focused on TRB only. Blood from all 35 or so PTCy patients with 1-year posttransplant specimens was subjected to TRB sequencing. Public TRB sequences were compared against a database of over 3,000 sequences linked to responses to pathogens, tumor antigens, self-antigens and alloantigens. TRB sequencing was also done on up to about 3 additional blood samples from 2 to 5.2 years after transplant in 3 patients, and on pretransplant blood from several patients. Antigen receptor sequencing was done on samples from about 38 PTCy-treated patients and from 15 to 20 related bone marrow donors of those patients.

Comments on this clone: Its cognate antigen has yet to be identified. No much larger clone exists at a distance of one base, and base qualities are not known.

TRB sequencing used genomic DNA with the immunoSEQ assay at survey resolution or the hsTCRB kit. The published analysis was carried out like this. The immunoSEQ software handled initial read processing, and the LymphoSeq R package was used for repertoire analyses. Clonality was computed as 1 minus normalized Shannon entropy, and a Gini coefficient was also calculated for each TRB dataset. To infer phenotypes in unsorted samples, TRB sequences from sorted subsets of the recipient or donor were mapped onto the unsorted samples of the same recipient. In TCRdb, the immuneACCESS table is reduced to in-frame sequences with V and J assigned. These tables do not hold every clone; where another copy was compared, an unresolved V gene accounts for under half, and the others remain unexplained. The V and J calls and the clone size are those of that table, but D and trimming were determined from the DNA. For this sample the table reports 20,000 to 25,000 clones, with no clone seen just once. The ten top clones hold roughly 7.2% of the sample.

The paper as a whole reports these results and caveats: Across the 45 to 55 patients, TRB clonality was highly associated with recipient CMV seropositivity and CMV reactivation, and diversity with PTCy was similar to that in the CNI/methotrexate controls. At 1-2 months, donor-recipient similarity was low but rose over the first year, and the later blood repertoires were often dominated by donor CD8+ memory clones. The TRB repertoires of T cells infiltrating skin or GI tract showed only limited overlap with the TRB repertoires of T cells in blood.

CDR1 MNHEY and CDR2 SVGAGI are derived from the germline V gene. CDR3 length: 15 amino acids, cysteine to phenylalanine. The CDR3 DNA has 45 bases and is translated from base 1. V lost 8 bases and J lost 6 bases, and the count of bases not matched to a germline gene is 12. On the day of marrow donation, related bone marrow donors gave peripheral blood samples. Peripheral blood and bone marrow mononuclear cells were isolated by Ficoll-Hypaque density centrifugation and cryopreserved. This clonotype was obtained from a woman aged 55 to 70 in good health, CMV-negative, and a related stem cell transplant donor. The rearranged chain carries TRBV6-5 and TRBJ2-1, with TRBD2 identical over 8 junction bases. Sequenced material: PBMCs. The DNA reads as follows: TGTGCCAGCCTCGCCAGCGGGAGAAGCGCCAATGAGCAGTTCTTC. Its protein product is CASLASGRSANEQFF.